The next 17 T cell receptor beta chains were all read from a single sample in a study of CXCR3-negative and CXCR3-positive naive CD8 T cells (dated by TCRdb to the late 2010s). Sequenced using a NextSeq 550. The Human TCR Profiling Kit (MiLaboratory) was used to make UMI-labeled 5' RACE TRB cDNA libraries. TCRdb reprocessed the raw reads; every CDR3 protein sequence is a single record, and DNA is not supplied. The table held for this sample gives some 120,000 distinct CDR3 sequences. About 0.61% of the sample is taken by the ten largest. What the research found in general, with its limitations: Compared with CXCR3-negative naive cells, CXCR3-positive naive cells had TRB CDR3s with higher hydrophobicity (lower Kidera factor 4), lower energy, and higher strength and volume indices.

The antigens of these receptors remain unknown. The sequenced material came from naive CXCR3+ CD8+ T cells from blood. According to the study, the label for this sample's cell subset or site signals: CD45RO-CCR7+CD27+CD95- naive CD8+ T cells expressing CXCR3 (TNR3+). Every receptor here comes from a human donor in good health. Some clones in this sample may be carry-over from other donors' samples.

This chain joins TRBV9 and TRBJ2-7. The germline V gene encodes CDR1 SGDLS and CDR2 YYNGEE. The CDR3 consists of 12 residues. CDR3 sequence: CASSDPSYEQYF.

This sequence joins TRBV23-1 and TRBJ1-1; TCRdb returns TRBD1, unconfirmable since there is no DNA. TRBV23-1 is an open reading frame, and its role is uncertain. The length of the CDR3 is 21 residues. The CDR3 here is CASSQTPHRGRGLKGNTEAFF.

The chain combines TRBV7-6 with TRBJ2-6; TCRdb outputs TRBD1, but without DNA this stays unchecked. CDR1 and CDR2 (germline): SGHVS, FNYEAQ. The CDR3 is 19 amino acids. The CDR3 spells CASGAGVRGLSSGANVLTF.

The V call is TRBV7-2, the J call TRBJ2-2; TCRdb designates TRBD2, a call that cannot be tested without DNA. CDR3 length: 19 amino acids. CDR1 and CDR2 from the germline V gene are SGHTA and FQGNSA. This CDR3 reads CASSTRGPFGLALAGELFF.

This rearrangement joins TRBV19 to TRBJ2-7; TCRdb lists TRBD1, though no DNA is available to test this call. This CDR3 has 14 amino acids. The germline V gene has CDR1 LNHDA and CDR2 SQIVND (reference sequence). The CDR3: CASSIRTGKHEQYF. The complete variable domain, with remaining parts taken from reference TRBV19 and TRBJ2-7, reads DGGITQSPKYLFRKEGQNVTLSCEQNLNHDAMYWYRQDPGQGLRLIYYSQIVNDFQKGDIAEGYSVSREKKESFPLTVTSAQKNPTAFYLCASSIRTGKHEQYFGPGTRLTVT.

V and J are TRBV7-9 and TRBJ2-7; the D call of TRBD1 rests on TCRdb alone, since no DNA is present to check it. This CDR3 is 15 amino acids long. Germline V gene data show CDR1 as SEHNR and CDR2 as FQNEAQ (reference sequence). The CDR3 protein is CASSSSGTGNYEQYF.

The chain carries TRBV7-9 and TRBJ2-7; checking the TCRdb D call of TRBD1 is not possible without DNA. The CDR3 loop spans 15 amino acids. Looked up from germline, CDR1 is SEHNR and CDR2 is FQNEAQ (reference sequence). CDR3 region: CASSSRGDRSYEQYF. Full variable domain (rest looked up from reference TRBV7-9 and TRBJ2-7): DTGVSQNPRHKITKRGQNVTFRCDPISEHNRLYWYRQTLGQGPEFLTYFQNEAQLEKSRLLSDRFSAERPKGSFSTLEIQRTEQGDSAMYLCASSSRGDRSYEQYFGPGTRLTVT.

The chain has TRBV2 and TRBJ2-7. Germline CDR1 and CDR2: SNHLY and FYNNEI. This CDR3 is built from 13 residues. The CDR3 sequence: CASSEPNMDEQYF.

The CDR3 protein is CSVEGTGLRGEQYF. The genes are TRBV29-1 and TRBJ2-7; the TCRdb call, TRBD1, lacks DNA for checking. The germline CDR1 and CDR2 sequences are SQVTM and ANQGSEA. This CDR3 is 14 amino acids long.

The chain carries TRBV20-1 and TRBJ2-5; no DNA is available, so the TRBD2 call from TCRdb remains unchecked. The CDR3 runs to 15 residues. The germline V gene encodes CDR1 DFQATT and CDR2 SNEGSKA (reference sequence). CDR3 residues: CSASRFERGGETQYF.

The chain has TRBV7-9 and TRBJ1-1. The V gene's germline CDR1 is SEHNR and CDR2 FQNEAQ (reference sequence). The CDR3 spans 11 residues. The CDR3 here is CASSFSYEAFF.

This CDR3 reads CASSQGEVAGEIEQFF. V usage is TRBV4-1 and J usage is TRBJ2-1; TCRdb reports TRBD2, a call that lacks DNA to check it against. In germline, CDR1 is MGHRA, CDR2 YSYEKL. CDR3 length equals 16 residues.

The gene calls are TRBV29-1 and TRBJ2-3; TCRdb's D gene call, TRBD1, goes unchecked for lack of DNA. This CDR3 is 15 amino acids long. CDR1 and CDR2 (germline): SQVTM, ANQGSEA. CDR3 loop: CSISDRGHFTDTQYF.

This rearrangement joins TRBV29-1 to TRBJ1-2; there is no DNA to check the TCRdb D call of TRBD1. From germline, CDR1 is SQVTM and CDR2 ANQGSEA. The CDR3 is 13 residues long. The CDR3 sequence: CSVGFPGDYGYTF.

The chain's CDR3 is CASCLAGGDNEQFF. V is TRBV5-5 and J is TRBJ2-1; the D gene TCRdb calls, TRBD2, cannot be checked with no DNA. CDR3 length: 14 amino acids. Germline CDR1 and CDR2: SGHKS and YYEKEE (reference sequence).

This chain connects TRBV5-1 to TRBJ2-2. Per the germline V gene, CDR1 is SGHRS and CDR2 is YFSETQ. The CDR3 has 11 residues. The CDR3 loop is CASSFPGELFF.

The genes are TRBV20-1 and TRBJ1-2. Germline V CDR1 and CDR2: DFQATT, SNEGSKA (reference sequence). The CDR3 spans 13 residues. CDR3 sequence: CSASSGLRSPYTF.